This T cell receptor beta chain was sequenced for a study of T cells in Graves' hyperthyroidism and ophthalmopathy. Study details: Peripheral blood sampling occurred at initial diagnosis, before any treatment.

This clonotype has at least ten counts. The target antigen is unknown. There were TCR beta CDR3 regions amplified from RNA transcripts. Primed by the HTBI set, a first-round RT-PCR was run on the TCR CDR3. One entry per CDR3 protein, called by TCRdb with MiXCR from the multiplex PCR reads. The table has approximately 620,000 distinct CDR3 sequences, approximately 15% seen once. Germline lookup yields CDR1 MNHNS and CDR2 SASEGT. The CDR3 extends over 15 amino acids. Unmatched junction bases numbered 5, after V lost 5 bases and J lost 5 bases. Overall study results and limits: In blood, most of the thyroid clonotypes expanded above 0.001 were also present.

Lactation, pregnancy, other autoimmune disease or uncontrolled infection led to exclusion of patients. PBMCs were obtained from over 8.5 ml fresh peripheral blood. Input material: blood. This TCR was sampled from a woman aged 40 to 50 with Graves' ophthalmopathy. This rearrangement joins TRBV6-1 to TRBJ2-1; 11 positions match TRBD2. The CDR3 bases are TGTGCCAGCAGTACCGGGACTAGCGGTCACAATGAGCAGTTCTTC. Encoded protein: CASSTGTSGHNEQFF.